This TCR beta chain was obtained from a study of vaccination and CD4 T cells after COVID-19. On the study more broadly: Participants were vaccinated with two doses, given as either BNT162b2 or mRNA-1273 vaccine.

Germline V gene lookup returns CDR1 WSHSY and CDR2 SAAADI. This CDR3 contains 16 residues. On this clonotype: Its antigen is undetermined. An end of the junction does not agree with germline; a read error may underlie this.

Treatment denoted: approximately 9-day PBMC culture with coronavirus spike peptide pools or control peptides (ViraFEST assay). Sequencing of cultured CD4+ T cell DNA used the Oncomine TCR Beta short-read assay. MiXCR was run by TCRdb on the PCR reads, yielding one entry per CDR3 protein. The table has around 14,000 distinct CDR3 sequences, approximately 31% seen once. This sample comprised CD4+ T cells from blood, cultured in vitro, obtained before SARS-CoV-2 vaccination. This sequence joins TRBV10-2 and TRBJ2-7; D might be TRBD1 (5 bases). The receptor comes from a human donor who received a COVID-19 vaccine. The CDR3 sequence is CASSEMGPRTVYGQYF. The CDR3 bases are TGCGCCAGCAGTGAGATGGGGCCACGCACTGTCTACGGGCAGTACTTC.